One T cell receptor beta chain is described in this entry. The antigen remains unidentified. This sample stems from a study of long-term antiretroviral therapy in people with HIV. The study's findings and limits: Data on ART adherence, viral resistance or therapy changes were unavailable. Controls exceeded HIV repertoires in CDR3 length range.

There are 13 residues in the CDR3. Trimming stripped 0 bases from V and 10 bases from J, with 15 bases between. The germline CDR1 and CDR2 sequences are GTSNPN and SVGIG (reference sequence). An immunoSEQ assay, version v3.0, was performed at survey level. The table came from immunoSEQ multiplex PCR; TCRdb's copy has only in-frame clones and leaves some out. The table lists about 24,000 clones, roughly 80% of them singletons. The sequences come from unsorted PBMCs, collected 0.4 years after starting antiretroviral therapy. The clonotype originates from a man in his fifties with HIV. V usage is TRBV30 and J usage is TRBJ1-1; D remains unclear. CDR3 in DNA: TGTGCCTGGAGTGTAATTCGGCAGGCGGGAGCTTTCTTT. Residues: CAWSVIRQAGAFF.